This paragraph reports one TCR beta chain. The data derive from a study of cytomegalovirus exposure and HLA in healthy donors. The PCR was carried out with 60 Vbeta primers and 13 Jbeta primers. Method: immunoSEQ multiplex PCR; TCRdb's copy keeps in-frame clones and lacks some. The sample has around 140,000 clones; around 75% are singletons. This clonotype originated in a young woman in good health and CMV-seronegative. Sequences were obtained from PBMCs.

CDR3 sequence: CASSMWGAAGGETQYF. The CDR3 nucleotides are TGTGCCAGTAGTATGTGGGGGGCCGCGGGAGGCGAGACCCAGTACTTC. The chain joins TRBV19 to TRBJ2-5; 8 bases line up with TRBD2. Trimming removed 3 bases from V and 5 bases from J; junction bases left unmatched: 11. The CDR3 is made up of 16 amino acids. Germline V gene data show CDR1 as LNHDA and CDR2 as SQIVND (reference sequence).